This TCR beta chain was recovered during a study of control samples from healthy donors and cancer patients. Assay: immunoSEQ multiplex PCR; the TCRdb copy retains only in-frame clones and omits some. This table holds about 140,000 clones, 88% found once. Sample share makes this clone medium-sized (0.01 to 0.1%). This sample includes further DNA sequences coding for the same CDR3. Trimming cost V 5 bases and J 2 bases; bases outside gene matches: 4. The CDR3 loop spans 15 amino acids. Germline loops: CDR1 MDHEN, CDR2 SYDVKM. The source is a man aged 18-30 years in good health. Input material: blood. This chain uses TRBV28 with TRBJ1-5, with 9 bases that match TRBD1. The CDR3 DNA reads TGTGCCAGCAGTCTACAGGGGGCTCGCAATCAGCCCCAGCATTTT. Encoded protein: CASSLQGARNQPQHF.